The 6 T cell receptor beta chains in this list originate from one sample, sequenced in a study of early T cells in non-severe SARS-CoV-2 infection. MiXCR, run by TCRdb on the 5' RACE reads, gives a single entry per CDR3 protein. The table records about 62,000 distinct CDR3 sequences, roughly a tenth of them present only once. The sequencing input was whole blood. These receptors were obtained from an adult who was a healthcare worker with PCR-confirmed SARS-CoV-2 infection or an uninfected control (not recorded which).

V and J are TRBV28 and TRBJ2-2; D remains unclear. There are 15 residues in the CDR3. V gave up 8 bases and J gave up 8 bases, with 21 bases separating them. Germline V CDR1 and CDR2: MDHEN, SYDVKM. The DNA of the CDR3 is TGTGCCAGCTCCCGGGCTTTAGTCACCTTTGGGGAGCTGTTTTTT. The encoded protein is CASSRALVTFGELFF.

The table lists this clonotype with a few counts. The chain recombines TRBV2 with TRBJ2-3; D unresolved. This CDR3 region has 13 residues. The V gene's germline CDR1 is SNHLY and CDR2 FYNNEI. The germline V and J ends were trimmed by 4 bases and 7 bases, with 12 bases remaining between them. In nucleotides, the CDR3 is TGTGCCAGCAGTGCGACCCTTAGGTATACGCAGTATTTT. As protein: CASSATLRYTQYF.

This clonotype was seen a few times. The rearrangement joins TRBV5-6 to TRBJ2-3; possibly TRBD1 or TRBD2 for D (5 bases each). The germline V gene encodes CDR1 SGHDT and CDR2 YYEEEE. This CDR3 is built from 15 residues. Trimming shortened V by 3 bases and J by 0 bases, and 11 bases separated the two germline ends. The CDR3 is CASSWMGTSTDTQYF. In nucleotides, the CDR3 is TGTGCCAGCAGCTGGATGGGGACCAGCACAGATACGCAGTATTTT.

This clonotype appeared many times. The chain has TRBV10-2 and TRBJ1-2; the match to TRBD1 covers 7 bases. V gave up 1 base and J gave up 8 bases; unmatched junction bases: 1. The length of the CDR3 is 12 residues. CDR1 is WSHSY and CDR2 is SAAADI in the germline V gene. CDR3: CASSELQGGYTF. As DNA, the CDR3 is TGCGCCAGCAGTGAGTTACAGGGGGGCTACACCTTC.

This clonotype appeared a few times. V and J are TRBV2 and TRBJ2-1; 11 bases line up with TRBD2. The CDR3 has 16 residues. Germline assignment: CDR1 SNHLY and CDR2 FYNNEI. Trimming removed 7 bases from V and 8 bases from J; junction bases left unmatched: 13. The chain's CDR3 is CASTRILAGEVDEQFF. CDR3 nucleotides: TGTGCCAGCACCCGGATACTAGCGGGGGAGGTAGATGAGCAGTTCTTC.

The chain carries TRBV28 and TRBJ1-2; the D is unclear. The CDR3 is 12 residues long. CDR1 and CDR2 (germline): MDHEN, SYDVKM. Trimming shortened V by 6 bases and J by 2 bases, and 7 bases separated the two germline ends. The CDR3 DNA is TGTGCCAGCAGCCGGCTGAACTATGGCTACACCTTC. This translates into CASSRLNYGYTF.